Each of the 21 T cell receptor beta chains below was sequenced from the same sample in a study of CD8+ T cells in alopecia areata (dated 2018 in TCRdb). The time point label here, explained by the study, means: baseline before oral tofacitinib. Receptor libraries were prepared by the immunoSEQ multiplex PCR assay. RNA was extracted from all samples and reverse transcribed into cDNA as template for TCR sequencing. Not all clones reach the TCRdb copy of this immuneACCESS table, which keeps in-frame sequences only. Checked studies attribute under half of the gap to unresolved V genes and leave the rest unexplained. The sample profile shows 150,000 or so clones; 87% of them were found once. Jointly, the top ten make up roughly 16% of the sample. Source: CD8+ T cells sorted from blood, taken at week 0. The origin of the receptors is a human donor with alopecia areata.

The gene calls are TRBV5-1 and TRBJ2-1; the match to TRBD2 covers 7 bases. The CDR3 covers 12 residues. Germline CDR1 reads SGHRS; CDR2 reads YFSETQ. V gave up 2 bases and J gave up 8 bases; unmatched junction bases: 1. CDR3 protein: CASSFTSDEQFF. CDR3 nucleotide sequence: TGCGCCAGCAGCTTCACTAGCGATGAGCAGTTCTTC.

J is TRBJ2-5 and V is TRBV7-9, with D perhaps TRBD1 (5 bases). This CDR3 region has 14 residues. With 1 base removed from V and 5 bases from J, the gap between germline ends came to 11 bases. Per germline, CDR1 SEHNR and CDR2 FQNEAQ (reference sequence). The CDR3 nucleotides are TGTGCCAGCAGCTTAGAAGGGGTTGCGGAGACCCAGTACTTC. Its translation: CASSLEGVAETQYF.

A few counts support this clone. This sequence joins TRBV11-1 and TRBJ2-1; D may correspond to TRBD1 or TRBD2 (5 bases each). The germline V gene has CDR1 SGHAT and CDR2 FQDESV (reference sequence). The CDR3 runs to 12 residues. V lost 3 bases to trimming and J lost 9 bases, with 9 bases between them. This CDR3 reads CASSFFGTEQFF. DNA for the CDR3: TGTGCCAGCAGCTTTTTCGGGACTGAGCAGTTCTTC.

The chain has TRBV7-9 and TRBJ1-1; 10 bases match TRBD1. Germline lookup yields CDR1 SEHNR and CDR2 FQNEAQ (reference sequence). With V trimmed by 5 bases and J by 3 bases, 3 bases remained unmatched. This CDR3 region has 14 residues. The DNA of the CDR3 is TGTGCCAGCAGCAGGACAGGGGGAGACACTGAAGCTTTCTTT. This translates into CASSRTGGDTEAFF.

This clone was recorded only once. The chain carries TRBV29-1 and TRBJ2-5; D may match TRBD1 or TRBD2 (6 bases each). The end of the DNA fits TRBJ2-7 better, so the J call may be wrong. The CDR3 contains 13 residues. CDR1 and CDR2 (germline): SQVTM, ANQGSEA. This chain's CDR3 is CSVSGGRPYEQYF. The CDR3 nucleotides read TGCAGCGTTTCTGGGGGGCGTCCCTACGAGCAGTACTTC.

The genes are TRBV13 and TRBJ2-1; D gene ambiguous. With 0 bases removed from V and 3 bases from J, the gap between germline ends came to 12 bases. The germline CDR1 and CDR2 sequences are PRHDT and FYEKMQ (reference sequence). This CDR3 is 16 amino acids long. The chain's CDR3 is CASSLGSGSYYNEQFF. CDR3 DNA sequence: TGTGCCAGCAGCTTAGGCTCGGGCAGCTACTACAATGAGCAGTTCTTC.

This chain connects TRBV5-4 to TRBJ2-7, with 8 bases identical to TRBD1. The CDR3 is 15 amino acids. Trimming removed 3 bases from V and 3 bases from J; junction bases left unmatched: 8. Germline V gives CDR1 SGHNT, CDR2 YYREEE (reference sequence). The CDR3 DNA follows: TGTGCCAGCAGCTCATCCGGGACAGGAATCTACGAGCAGTACTTC. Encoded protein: CASSSSGTGIYEQYF.

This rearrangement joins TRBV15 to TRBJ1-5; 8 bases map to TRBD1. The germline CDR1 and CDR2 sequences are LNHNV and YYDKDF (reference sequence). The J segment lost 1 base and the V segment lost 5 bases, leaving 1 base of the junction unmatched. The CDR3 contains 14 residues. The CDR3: CATSWTGSNQPQHF. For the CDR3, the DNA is TGTGCCACCAGCTGGACAGGGAGCAATCAGCCCCAGCATTTT.

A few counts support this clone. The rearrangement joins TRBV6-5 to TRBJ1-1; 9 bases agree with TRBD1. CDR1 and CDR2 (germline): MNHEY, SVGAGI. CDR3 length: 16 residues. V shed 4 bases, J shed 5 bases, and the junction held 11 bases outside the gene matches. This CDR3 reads CASSLTGQGRQTEAFF. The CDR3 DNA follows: TGTGCCAGCAGTTTGACCGGACAGGGGAGACAAACTGAAGCTTTCTTT.

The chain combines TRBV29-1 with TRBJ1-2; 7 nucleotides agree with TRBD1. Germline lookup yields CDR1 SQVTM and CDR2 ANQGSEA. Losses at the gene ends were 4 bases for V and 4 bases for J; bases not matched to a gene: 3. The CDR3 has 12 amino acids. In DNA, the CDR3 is TGCAGCGTTGCGGGGACAGTCTATGGCTACACCTTC. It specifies CSVAGTVYGYTF.

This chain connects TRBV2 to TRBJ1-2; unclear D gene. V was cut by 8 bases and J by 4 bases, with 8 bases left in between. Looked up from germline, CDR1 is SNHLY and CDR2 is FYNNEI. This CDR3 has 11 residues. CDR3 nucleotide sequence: TGTGCCAGCGAAGCCACCTATGGCTACACCTTC. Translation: CASEATYGYTF. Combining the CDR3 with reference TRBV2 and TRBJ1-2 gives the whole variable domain EPEVTQTPSHQVTQMGQEVILRCVPISNHLYFYWYRQILGQKVEFLVSFYNNEISEKSEIFDDQFSVERPDGSNFTLKIRSTKLEDSAMYFCASEATYGYTFGSGTRLTVV.

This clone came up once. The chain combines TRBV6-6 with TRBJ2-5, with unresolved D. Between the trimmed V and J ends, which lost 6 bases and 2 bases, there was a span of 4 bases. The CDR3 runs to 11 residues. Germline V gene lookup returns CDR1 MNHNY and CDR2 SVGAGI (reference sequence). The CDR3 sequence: CASRAQETQYF. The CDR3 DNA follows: TGTGCCAGCAGAGCACAAGAGACCCAGTACTTC.

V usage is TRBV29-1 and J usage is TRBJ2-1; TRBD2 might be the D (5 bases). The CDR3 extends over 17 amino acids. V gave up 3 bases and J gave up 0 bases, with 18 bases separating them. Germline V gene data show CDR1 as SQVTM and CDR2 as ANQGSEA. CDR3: CSVEVPEVISSYNEQFF. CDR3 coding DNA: TGCAGCGTTGAGGTTCCGGAGGTCATAAGCTCCTACAATGAGCAGTTCTTC.

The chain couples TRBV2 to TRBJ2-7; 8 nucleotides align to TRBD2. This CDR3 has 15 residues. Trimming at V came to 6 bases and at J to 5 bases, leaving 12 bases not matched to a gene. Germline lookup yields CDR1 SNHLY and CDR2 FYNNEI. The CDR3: CASRDPGGADDEQYF. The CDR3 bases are TGTGCCAGCAGAGACCCCGGGGGGGCGGACGACGAGCAGTACTTC. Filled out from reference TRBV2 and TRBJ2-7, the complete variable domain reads EPEVTQTPSHQVTQMGQEVILRCVPISNHLYFYWYRQILGQKVEFLVSFYNNEISEKSEIFDDQFSVERPDGSNFTLKIRSTKLEDSAMYFCASRDPGGADDEQYFGPGTRLTVT.

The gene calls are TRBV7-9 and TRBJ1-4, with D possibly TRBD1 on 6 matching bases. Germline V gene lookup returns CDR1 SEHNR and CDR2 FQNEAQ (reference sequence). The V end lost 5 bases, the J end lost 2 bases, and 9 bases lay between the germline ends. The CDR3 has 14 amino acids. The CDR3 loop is CASSRGGTNEKLFF. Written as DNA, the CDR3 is TGTGCCAGCAGCCGGGGGGGCACTAATGAAAAACTGTTTTTT. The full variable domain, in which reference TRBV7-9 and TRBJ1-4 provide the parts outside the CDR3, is DTGVSQNPRHKITKRGQNVTFRCDPISEHNRLYWYRQTLGQGPEFLTYFQNEAQLEKSRLLSDRFSAERPKGSFSTLEIQRTEQGDSAMYLCASSRGGTNEKLFFGSGTQLSVL.

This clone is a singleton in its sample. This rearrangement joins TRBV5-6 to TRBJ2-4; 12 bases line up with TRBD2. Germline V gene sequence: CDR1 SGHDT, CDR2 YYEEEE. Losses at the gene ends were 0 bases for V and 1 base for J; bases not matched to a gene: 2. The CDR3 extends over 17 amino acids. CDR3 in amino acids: CASSLGLAGEAKNIQYF. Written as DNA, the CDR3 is TGTGCCAGCAGCTTGGGACTAGCGGGGGAGGCCAAAAACATTCAGTACTTC.

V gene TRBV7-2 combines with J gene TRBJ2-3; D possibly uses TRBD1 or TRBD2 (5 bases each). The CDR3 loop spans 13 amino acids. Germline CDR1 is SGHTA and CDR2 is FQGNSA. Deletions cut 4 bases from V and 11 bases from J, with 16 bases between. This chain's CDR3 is CASSSPGPTGQYF. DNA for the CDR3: TGTGCCAGCAGCTCCCCGGGGCCCACAGGGCAGTATTTT. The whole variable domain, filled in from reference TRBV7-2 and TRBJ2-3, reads GAGVSQSPSNKVTEKGKDVELRCDPISGHTALYWYRQSLGQGLEFLIYFQGNSAPDKSGLPSDRFSAERTGGSVSTLTIQRTQQEDSAVYLCASSSPGPTGQYFGPGTRLTVL.

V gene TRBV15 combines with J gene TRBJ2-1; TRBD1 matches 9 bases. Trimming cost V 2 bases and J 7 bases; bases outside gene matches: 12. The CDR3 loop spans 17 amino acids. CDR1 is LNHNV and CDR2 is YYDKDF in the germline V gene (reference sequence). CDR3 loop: CATSRPLRGQGLNEQFF. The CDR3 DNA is TGTGCCACCAGCAGACCTCTCCGGGGACAGGGCCTGAATGAGCAGTTCTTC. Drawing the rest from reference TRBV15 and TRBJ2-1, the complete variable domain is DAMVIQNPRYQVTQFGKPVTLSCSQTLNHNVMYWYQQKSSQAPKLLFHYYDKDFNNEADTPDNFQSRRPNTSFCFLDIRSPGLGDTAMYLCATSRPLRGQGLNEQFFGPGTRLTVL.

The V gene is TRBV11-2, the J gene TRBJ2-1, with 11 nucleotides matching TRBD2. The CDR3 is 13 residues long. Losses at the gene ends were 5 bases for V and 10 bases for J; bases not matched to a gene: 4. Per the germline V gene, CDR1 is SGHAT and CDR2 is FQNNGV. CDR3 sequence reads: CASSPLAGGEQFF. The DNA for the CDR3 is TGTGCCAGCAGCCCGCTAGCGGGAGGCGAGCAGTTCTTC.

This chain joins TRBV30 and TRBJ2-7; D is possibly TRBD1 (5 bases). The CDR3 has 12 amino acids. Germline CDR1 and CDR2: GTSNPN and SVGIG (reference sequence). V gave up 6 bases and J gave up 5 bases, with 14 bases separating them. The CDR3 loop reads CACSTLGDEQYF. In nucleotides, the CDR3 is TGTGCCTGCTCGACCCTAGGGGACGAGCAGTACTTC.

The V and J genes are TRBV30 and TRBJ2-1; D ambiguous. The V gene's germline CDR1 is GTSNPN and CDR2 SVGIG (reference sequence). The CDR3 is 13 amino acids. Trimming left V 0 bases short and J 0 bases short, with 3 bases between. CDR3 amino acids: CAWSVYSYNEQFF. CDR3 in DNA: TGTGCCTGGAGTGTTTACTCCTACAATGAGCAGTTCTTC.